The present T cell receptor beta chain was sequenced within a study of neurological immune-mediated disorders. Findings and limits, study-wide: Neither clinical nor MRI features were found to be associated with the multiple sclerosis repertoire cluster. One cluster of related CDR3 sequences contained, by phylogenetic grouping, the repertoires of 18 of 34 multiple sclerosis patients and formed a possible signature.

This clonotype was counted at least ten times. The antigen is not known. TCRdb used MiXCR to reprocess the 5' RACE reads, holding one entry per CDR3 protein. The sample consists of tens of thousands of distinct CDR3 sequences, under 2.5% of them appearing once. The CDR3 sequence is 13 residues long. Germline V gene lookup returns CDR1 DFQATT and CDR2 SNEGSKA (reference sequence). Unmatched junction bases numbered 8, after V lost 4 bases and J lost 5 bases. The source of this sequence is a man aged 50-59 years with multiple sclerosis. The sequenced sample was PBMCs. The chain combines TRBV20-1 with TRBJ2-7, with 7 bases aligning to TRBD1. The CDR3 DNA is TGCAGTGCTACAGGGGGTATAGTCGACGAGCAGTACTTC. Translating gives CSATGGIVDEQYF.